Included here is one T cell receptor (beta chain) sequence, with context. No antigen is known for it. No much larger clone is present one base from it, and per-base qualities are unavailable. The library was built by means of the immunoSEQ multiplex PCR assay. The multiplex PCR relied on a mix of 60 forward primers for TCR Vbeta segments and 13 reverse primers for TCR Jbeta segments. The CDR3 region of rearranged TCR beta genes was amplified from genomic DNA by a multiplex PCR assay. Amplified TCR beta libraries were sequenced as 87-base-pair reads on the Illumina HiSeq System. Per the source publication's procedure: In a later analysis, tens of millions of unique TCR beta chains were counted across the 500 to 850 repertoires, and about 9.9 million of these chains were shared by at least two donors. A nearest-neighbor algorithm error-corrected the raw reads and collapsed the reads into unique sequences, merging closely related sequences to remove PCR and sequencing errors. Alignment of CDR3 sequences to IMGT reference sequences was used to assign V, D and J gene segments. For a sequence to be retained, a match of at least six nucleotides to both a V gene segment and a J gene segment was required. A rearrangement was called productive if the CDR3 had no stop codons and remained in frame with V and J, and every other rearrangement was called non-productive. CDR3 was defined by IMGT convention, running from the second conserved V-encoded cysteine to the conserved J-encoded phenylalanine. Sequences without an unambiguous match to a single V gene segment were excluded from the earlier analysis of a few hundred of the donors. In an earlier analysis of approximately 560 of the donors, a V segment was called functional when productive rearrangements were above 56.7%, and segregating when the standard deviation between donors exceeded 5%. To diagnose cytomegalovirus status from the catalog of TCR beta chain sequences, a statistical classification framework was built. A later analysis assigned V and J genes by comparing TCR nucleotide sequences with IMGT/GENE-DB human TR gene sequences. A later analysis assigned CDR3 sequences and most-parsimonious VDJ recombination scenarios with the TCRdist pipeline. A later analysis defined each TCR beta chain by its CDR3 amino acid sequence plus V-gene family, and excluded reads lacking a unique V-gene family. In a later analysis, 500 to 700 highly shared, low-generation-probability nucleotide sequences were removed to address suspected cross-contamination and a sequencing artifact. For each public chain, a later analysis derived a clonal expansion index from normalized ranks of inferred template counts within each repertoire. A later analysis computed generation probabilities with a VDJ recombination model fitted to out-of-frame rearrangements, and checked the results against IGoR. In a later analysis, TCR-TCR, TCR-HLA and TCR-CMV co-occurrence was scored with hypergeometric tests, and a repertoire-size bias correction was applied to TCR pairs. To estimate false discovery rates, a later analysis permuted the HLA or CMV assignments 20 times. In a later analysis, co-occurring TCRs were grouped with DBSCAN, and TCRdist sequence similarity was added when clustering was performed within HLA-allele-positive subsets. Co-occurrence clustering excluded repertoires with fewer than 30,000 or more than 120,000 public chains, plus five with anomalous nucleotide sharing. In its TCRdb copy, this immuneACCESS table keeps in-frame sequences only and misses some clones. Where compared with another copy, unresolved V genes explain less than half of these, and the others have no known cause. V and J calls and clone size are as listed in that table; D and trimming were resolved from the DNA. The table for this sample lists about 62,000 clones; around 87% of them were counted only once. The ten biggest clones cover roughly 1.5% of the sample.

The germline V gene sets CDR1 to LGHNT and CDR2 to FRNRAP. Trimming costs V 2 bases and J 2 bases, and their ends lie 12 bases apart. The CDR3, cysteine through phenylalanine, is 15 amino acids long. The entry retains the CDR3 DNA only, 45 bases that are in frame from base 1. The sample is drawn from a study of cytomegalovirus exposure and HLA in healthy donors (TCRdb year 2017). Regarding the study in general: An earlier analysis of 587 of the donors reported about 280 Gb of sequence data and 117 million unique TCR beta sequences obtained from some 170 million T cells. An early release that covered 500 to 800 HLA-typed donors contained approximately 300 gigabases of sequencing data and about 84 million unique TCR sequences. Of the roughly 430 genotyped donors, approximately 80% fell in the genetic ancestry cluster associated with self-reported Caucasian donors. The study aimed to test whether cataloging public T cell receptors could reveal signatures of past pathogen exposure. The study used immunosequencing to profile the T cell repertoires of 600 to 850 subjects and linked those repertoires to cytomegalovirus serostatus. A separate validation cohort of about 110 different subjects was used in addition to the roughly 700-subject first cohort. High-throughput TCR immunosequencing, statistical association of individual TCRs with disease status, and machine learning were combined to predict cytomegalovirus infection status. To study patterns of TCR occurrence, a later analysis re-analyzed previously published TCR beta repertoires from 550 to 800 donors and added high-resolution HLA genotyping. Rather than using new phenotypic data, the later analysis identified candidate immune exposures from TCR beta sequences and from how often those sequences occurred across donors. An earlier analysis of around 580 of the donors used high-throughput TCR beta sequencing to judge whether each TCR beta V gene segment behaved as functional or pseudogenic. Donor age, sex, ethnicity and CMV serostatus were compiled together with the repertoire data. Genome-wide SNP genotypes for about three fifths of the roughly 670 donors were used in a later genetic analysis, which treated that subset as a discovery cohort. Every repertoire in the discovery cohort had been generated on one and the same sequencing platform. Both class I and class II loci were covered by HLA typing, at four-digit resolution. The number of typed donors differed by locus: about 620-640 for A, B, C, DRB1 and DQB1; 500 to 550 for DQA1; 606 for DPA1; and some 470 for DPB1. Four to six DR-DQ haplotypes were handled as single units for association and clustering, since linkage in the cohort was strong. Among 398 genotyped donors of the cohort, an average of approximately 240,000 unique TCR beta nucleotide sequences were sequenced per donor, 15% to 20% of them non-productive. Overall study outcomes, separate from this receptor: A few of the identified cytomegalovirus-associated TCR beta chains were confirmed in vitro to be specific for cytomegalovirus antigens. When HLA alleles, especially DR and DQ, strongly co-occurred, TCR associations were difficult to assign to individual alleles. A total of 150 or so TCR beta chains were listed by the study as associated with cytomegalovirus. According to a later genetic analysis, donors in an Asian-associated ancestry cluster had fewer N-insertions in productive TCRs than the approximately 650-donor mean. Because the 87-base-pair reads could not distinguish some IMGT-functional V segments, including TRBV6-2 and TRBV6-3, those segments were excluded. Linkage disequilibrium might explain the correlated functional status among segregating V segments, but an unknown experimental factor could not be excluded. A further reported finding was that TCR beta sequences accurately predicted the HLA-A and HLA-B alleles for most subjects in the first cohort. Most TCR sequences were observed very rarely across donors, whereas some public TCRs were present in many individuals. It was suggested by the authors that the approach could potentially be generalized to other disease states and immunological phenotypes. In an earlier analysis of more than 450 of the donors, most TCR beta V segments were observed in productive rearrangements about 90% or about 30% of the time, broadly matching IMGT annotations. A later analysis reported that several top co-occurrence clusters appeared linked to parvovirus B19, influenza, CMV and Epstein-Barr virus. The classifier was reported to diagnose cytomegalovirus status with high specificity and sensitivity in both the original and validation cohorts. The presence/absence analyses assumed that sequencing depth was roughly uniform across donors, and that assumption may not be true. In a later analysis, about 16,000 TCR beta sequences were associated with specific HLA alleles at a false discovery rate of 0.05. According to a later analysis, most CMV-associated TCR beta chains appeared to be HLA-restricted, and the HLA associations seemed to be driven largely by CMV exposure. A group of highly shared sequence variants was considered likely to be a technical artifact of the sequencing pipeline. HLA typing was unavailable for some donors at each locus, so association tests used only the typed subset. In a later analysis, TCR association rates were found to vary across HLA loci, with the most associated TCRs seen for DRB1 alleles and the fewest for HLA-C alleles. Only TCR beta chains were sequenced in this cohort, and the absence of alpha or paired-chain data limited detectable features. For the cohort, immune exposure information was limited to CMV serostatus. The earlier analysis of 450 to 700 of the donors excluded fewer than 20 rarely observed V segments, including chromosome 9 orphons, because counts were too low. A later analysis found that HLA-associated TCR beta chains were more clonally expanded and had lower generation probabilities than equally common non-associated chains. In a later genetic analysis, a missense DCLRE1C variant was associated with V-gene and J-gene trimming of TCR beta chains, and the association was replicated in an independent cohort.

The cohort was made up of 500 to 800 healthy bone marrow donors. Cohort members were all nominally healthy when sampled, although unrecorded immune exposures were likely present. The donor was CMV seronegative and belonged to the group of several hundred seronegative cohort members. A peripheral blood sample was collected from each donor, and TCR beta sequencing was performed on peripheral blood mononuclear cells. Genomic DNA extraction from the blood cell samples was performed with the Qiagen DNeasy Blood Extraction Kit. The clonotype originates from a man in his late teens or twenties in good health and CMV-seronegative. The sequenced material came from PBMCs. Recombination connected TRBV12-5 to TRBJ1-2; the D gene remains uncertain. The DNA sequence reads TGTGCTAGTGGTTTGTACAGAAAGGCGAACTATGGCTACACCTTC. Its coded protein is CASGLYRKANYGYTF. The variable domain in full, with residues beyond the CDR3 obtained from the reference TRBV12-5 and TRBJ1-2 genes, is DARVTQTPRHKVTEMGQEVTMRCQPILGHNTVFWYRQTMMQGLELLAYFRNRAPLDDSGMPKDRFSAEMPDATLATLKIQPSEPRDSAVYFCASGLYRKANYGYTFGSGTRLTVV.